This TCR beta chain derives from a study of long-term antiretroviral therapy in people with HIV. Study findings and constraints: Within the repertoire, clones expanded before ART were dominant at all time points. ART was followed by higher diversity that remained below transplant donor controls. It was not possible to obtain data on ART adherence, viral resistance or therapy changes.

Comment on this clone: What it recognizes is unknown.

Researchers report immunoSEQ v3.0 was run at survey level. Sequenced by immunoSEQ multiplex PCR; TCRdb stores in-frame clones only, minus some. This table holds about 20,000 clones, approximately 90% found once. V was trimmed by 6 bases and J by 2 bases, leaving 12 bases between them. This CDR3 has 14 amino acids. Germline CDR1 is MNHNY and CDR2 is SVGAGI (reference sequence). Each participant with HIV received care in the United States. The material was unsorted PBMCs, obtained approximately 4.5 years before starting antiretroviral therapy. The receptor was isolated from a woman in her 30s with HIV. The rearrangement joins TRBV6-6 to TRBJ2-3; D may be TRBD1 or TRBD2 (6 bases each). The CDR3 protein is CASRRGAFTDTQYF. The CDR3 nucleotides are TGTGCCAGCAGGAGGGGGGCCTTCACAGATACGCAGTATTTT.